This paragraph reports one T cell receptor (beta chain). With random hexamers, reverse transcription was performed on about 0.5 to 1 ug of RNA. The method of amplification for TCR beta CDR3 was immunoSEQ multiplex PCR, covering 54 Vbeta and 13 Jbeta. TCRdb ran MiXCR on the immunoSEQ multiplex PCR reads and lists one entry per CDR3 protein. This sample carries approximately 120,000 distinct CDR3 sequences, approximately 96% of them seen once, and the ten largest clones take 0.065% to 0.1%. CDR3 length: 12 residues. V was trimmed by 0 bases and J by 3 bases, leaving 3 bases between them. Looked up from germline, CDR1 is DFQATT and CDR2 is SNEGSKA (reference sequence). These data come from a study of CD8 T cells in Susac syndrome.

The TCR comes from a human donor in good health. The rearrangement links TRBV20-1 to TRBJ1-3; D not certain. Input material: CD4+ T cells from PBMCs. This CDR3 reads CSARDHGNTIYF. The DNA of the CDR3 is TGCAGTGCTAGAGACCATGGAAACACCATATATTTT.